Following are 17 T cell receptor beta chains from one sample sequenced in a study of diagnostic markers for celiac disease. From its re-call of the reads, TCRdb lists each CDR3 protein once, without DNA. This sample's clone table lists about 7,500 distinct CDR3 sequences. Sequenced sample: either unsorted cells or a sorted T cell fraction (not recorded which). The source of these receptors is a human donor. This table probably holds off-target reads from a library built for another chain.

The gene calls are TRBV19 and TRBJ1-4; TCRdb lists TRBD1, though no DNA is available to test this call. The germline V gene encodes CDR1 LNHDA and CDR2 SQIVND (reference sequence). The CDR3 runs to 16 residues. The CDR3 sequence: CASTMDRVSANEKLFF.

In terms of frequency, this clonotype is medium-sized. The rearrangement links TRBV18 to TRBJ2-5; no DNA is available, so the TRBD2 call from TCRdb remains unchecked. The CDR3 has 13 amino acids. Per the germline V gene, CDR1 is KGHSH and CDR2 is LQKENI. This CDR3 is CASSLVGGETQYF.

The rearrangement uses TRBV12-3 or TRBV12-4 and TRBJ2-1. The CDR3 loop spans 12 amino acids. The CDR3: CASSLEVGSVSF.

The V and J genes are TRBV6-2 or TRBV6-3 and TRBJ2-1; as DNA is missing, the TRBD1 call by TCRdb cannot be tested. The CDR3 length is 15 residues. Germline V gives CDR1 MNHEY, CDR2 SVGEGT. The CDR3 is CASSLLGVLYNEQFF.

This chain connects TRBV3-1 to TRBJ1-2; TCRdb outputs TRBD1, but without DNA this stays unchecked. The CDR3 runs to 14 residues. Germline V gives CDR1 LGHDT, CDR2 YNNKEL (reference sequence). CDR3 sequence reads: CASSHSDREGGYTF.

By frequency, this clonotype is medium-sized (0.01 to 0.1%). The V call is TRBV20-1, the J call TRBJ2-3. The CDR3 runs to 16 residues. Germline loops: CDR1 DFQATT, CDR2 SNEGSKA (reference sequence). The CDR3 protein is CSASAHTRFSTDTQYF.

The V and J genes are TRBV5-1 and TRBJ2-5; the TRBD2 assignment by TCRdb is unverifiable without DNA. CDR3 size: 15 residues. Germline V gene data show CDR1 as SGHRS and CDR2 as YFSETQ. CDR3: CASSSASGRQETQYF.

This clonotype is classed as medium-sized (0.01 to 0.1%) by frequency. J is TRBJ2-3 and V is TRBV5-1; the TCRdb D gene call, TRBD1, has no DNA to confirm it. Germline V gene lookup returns CDR1 SGHRS and CDR2 YFSETQ. The CDR3 loop spans 18 amino acids. The CDR3: CASSRTPGQGTSTDTQYF.

The V and J genes are TRBV20-1 and TRBJ1-2. The CDR3 runs to 12 residues. CDR1 is DFQATT and CDR2 is SNEGSKA in the germline V gene (reference sequence). The CDR3 loop is CSALNSNYGYTF.

The rearrangement links TRBV25-1 to TRBJ1-6; as DNA is missing, the TRBD1 call by TCRdb cannot be tested. Germline V gives CDR1 MGHDK, CDR2 SYGVNS. This CDR3 spans 17 amino acids. CDR3 protein: CASSDPLQGKEDSPLHF.

This sequence joins TRBV19 and TRBJ1-4; the D call from TCRdb, TRBD1, cannot be confirmed without DNA. The CDR3 consists of 15 residues. Per germline, CDR1 LNHDA and CDR2 SQIVND (reference sequence). The CDR3 region is CASSTGGGWNEKLFF.

The rearrangement joins TRBV6-4 to TRBJ2-3. The CDR3 has 13 amino acids. CDR1 MRHNA and CDR2 SNTAGT come from the germline V gene. The CDR3 is CASSDPSADTQYF.

This clonotype is labeled medium-sized (0.01 to 0.1%) based on frequency. The chain recombines TRBV5-5 with TRBJ1-5; TCRdb names TRBD1, which stays unverified in the absence of DNA. The CDR3 consists of 14 residues. Looked up from germline, CDR1 is SGHKS and CDR2 is YYEKEE (reference sequence). CDR3 sequence: CASRAGDSNQPQHF.

Judged by frequency, this clonotype is medium-sized (0.01 to 0.1%). This rearrangement joins TRBV10-3 to TRBJ2-1; there is no DNA to check the TCRdb D call of TRBD1. This CDR3 has 15 residues. Germline values: CDR1 ENHRY, CDR2 SYGVKD. CDR3 protein: CAISGAGGAYNEQFF.

The rearrangement joins TRBV6-5 to TRBJ2-1; TCRdb designates TRBD2, a call that cannot be tested without DNA. The CDR3 contains 21 residues. CDR1 MNHEY and CDR2 SVGAGI come from the germline V gene. The CDR3 spells CASSSYFGGLAITSSYNEQFF.

This clonotype is deemed medium-sized by its frequency. The V call is TRBV5-6, the J call TRBJ2-1; there is no DNA to check the TCRdb D call of TRBD1. The CDR3 length is 16 residues. The germline CDR1 and CDR2 sequences are SGHDT and YYEEEE. The CDR3 here is CASSFLPTGLYNEQFF. The full variable domain, completed using reference TRBV5-6 and TRBJ2-1, is DAGVTQSPTHLIKTRGQQVTLRCSPKSGHDTVSWYQQALGQGPQFIFQYYEEEERQRGNFPDRFSGHQFPNYSSELNVNALLLGDSALYLCASSFLPTGLYNEQFFGPGTRLTVL.

The chain carries TRBV12-3 or TRBV12-4 and TRBJ1-5. The CDR3 covers 12 residues. CDR3 residues: CASSLENQPQHF.